This entry features one T cell receptor (beta chain) sequence. The sample carries other DNA sequences with the same CDR3. Germline CDR1 and CDR2: SGDLS and YYNGEE. The length of the CDR3 is 15 residues. V dropped 5 bases and J dropped 0; count of bases not matched to a gene: 2. TCRdb's table, derived via immunoSEQ multiplex PCR, lists solely in-frame clones and lacks some. The profile shows around 77,000 clones, approximately 94% of them singletons. The sample comes from a study of T cell changes during pregnancy in multiple sclerosis. The input for sequencing was peripheral blood, taken in the third trimester of pregnancy. This receptor was identified in a female donor with multiple sclerosis, enrolled in a pregnancy study. The chain carries TRBV9 and TRBJ2-1, with 10 positions matching TRBD2. The CDR3 here is CASSPSGSSYNEQFF. The CDR3 nucleotides are TGTGCCAGCAGTCCTAGCGGGAGCTCCTACAATGAGCAGTTCTTC.